The entry that follows covers one T cell receptor beta chain sequence. The antigen is not known. The protocol was immunoSEQ multiplex PCR, while the TCRdb copy is restricted to in-frame clones and leaves out a portion. The sample contains some 120,000 clones, 90% to 95% of which appear only once. The CDR3 consists of 14 residues. CDR1 is GTSNPN, CDR2 SVGIG, per germline (reference sequence). The ends were cut back, 8 bases at V and 0 bases at J, with 14 bases in the middle. The data derive from a study of graft-versus-host responses after intestinal transplantation. As for the study in general: Each transplant was multivisceral, liver-intestinal, or isolated intestinal.

The sample consisted of unstimulated CD4+ T cells sorted from spleen or lymph node cells, taken before transplant. The clonotype was recovered from a human donor who was the organ donor for an intestinal transplant. This chain connects TRBV30 to TRBJ2-1, with D tentatively TRBD2 (5 bases). CDR3 in amino acids: CAGGLDNSYNEQFF. CDR3 nucleotides: TGTGCCGGTGGACTCGACAACTCCTACAATGAGCAGTTCTTC.